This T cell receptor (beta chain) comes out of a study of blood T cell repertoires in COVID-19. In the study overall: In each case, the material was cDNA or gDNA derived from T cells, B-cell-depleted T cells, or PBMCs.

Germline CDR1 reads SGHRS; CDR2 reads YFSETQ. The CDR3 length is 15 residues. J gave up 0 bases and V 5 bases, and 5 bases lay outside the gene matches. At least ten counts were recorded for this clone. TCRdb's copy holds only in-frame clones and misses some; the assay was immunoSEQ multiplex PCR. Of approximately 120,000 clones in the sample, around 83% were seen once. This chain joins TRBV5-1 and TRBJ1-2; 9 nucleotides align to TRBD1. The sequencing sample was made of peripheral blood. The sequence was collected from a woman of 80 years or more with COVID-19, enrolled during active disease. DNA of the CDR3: TGCGCCAGCAGTTCTCGACAGGGGGCTAACTATGGCTACACCTTC. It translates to CASSSRQGANYGYTF.